Reported below is one T cell receptor (beta chain). Its antigen is still unknown. In germline, CDR1 is WSHSY, CDR2 SAAADI. V lost 5 bases and J lost 2, with 3 bases in between. The CDR3 contains 11 residues. The method was immunoSEQ multiplex PCR; TCRdb's version includes in-frame clones alone and lacks a portion of them. The sample shows 20,000 to 25,000 clones, around 90% of them seen only once. This entry comes from a study of T cell repertoires and Cas9 in healthy adults. As for the study in general: Multi-effector potency, cytotoxicity and lineage were assessed in SpCas9-reactive CD4 and CD8 T cells. Overall study results and limits: SpCas9-reactive regulatory T cells reportedly mitigated SpCas9-reactive effector T cells in vitro.

The receptor was isolated from a human donor in good health. Sequenced sample: CD4+ effector T cells (CD127+, CD25-, CD137-, CD154-) from PBMCs; culture status not recorded. The chain links TRBV10-2 to TRBJ2-5, with D hard to call. The CDR3, as DNA: TGCGCCAGCAGTACACAAGAGACCCAGTACTTC. Its translation: CASSTQETQYF.